This T cell receptor beta chain came from a study of chemoradiotherapy in HPV16-positive cancers. Findings of the study overall: Only a couple of HPV16-positive patients supplied the functional HPV-specificity definition.

Unmatched junction bases numbered 11, after V lost 5 bases and J lost 8 bases. This CDR3 comprises 15 residues. From germline, CDR1 is LNHDA and CDR2 SQIVND (reference sequence). Repertoires were sampled repeatedly during chemoradiotherapy. About this clone: Its matching antigen is unknown.

Produced via immunoSEQ multiplex PCR; TCRdb's table is partial and in-frame only. This table holds about 3,000 clones, 77% found once. This TCR was sampled from a human donor with HPV-associated anogenital cancer. Sequences were derived from tumor tissue, sampled from a patient who underwent chemoradiotherapy. V and J are TRBV19 and TRBJ1-2; TRBD1 matches at 10 bases. CDR3 sequence: CASSDLRRDRGGYTF. The CDR3 coding sequence is TGTGCCAGTAGTGACCTACGACGGGACAGGGGAGGCTACACCTTC.